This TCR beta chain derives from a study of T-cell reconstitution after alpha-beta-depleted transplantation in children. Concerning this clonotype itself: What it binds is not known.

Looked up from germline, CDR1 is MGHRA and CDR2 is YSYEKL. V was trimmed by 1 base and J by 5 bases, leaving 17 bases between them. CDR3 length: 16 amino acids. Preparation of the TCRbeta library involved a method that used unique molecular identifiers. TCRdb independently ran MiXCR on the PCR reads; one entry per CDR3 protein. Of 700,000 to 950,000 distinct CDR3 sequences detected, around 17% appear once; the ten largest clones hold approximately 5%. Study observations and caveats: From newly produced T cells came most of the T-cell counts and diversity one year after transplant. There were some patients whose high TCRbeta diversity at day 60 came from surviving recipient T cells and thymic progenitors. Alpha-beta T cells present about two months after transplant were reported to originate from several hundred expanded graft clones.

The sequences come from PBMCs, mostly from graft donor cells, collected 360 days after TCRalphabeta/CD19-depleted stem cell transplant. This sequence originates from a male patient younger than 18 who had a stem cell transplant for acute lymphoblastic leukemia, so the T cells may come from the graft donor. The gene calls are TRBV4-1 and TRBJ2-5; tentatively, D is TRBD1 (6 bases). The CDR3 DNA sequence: TGCGCCAGCAGCCAAGGGGTCGGCTCTAGGGGGGAGACCCAGTACTTC. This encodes CASSQGVGSRGETQYF.